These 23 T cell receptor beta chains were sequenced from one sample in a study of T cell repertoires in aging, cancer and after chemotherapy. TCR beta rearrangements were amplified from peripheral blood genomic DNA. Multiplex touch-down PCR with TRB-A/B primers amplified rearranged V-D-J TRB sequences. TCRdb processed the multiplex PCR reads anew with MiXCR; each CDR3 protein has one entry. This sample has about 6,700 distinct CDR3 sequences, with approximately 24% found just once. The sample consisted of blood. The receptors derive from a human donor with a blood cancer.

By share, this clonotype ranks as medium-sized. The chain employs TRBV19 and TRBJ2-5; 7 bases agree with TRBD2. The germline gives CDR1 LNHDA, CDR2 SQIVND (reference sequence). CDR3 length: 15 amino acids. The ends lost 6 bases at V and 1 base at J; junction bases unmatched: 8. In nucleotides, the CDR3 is TGTGCCAGTAGCCACTCGGGGGGATTCCAAGAGACCCAGTACTTC. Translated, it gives CASSHSGGFQETQYF. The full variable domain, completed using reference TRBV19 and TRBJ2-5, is DGGITQSPKYLFRKEGQNVTLSCEQNLNHDAMYWYRQDPGQGLRLIYYSQIVNDFQKGDIAEGYSVSREKKESFPLTVTSAQKNPTAFYLCASSHSGGFQETQYFGPGTRLLVL.

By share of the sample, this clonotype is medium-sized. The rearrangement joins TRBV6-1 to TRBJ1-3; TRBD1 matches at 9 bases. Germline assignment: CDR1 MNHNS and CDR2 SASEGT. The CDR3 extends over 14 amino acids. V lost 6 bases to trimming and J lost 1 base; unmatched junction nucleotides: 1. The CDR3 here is CASRTGGSGNTIYF. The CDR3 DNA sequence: TGTGCCAGCAGGACAGGGGGTTCTGGAAACACCATATATTTT.

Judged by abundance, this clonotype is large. Here the CDR3 reads CSADAGTPEPLV. The DNA for the CDR3 is TGCAGCGCCGACGCCGGGACGCCGGAGCCCTTAGTC. The J gene is TRBJ2-7, the V gene TRBV29-1; D could derive from TRBD1 or TRBD2 (5 bases each). The CDR3 runs 12 residues. From germline, CDR1 is SQVTM and CDR2 ANQGSEA.

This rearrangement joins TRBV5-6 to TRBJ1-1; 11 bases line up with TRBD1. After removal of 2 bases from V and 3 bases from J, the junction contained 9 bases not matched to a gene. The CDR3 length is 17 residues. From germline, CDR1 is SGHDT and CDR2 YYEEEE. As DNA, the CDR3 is TGTGCCAGCAGCTTAGCCCTCGGGACAGGGGGAGACACTGAAGCTTTCTTT. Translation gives CASSLALGTGGDTEAFF.

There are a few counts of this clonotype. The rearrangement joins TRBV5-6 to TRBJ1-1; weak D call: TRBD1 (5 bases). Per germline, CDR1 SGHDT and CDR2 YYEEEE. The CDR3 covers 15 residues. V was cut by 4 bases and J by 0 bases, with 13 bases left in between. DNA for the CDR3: TGTGCCAGCAGCGCGGGGGGGACCTTGAACACTGAAGCTTTCTTT. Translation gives CASSAGGTLNTEAFF. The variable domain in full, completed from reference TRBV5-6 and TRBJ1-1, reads DAGVTQSPTHLIKTRGQQVTLRCSPKSGHDTVSWYQQALGQGPQFIFQYYEEEERQRGNFPDRFSGHQFPNYSSELNVNALLLGDSALYLCASSAGGTLNTEAFFGQGTRLTVV.

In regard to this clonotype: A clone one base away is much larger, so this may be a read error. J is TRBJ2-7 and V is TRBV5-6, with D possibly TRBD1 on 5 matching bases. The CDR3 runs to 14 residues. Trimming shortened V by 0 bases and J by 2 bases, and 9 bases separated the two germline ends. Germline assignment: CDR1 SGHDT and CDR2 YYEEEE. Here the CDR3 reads CASSLEGKAYEQYF. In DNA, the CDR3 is TGTGCCAGCAGCTTGGAGGGGAAGGCCTACGAGCAGTACTTC.

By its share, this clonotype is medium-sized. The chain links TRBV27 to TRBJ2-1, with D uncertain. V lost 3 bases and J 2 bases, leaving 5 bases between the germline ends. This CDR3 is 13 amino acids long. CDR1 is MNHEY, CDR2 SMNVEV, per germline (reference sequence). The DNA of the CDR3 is TGTGCCAGCAGTTTGCCCCCCTACAATGAGCAGTTCTTC. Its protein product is CASSLPPYNEQFF.

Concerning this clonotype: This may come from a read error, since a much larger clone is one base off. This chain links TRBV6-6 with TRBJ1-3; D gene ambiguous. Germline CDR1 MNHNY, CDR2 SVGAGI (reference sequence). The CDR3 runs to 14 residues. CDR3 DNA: TGTGCCAGCAGTCAAGGAGGCTCTGGAAACAACATATATTTT. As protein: CASSQGGSGNNIYF.

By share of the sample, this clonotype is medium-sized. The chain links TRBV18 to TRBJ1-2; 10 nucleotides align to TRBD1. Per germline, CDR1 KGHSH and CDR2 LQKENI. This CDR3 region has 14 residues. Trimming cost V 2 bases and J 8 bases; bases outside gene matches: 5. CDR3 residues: CASSPSGTGAGYTF. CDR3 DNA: TGTGCCAGCTCACCATCCGGGACAGGGGCCGGCTACACCTTC.

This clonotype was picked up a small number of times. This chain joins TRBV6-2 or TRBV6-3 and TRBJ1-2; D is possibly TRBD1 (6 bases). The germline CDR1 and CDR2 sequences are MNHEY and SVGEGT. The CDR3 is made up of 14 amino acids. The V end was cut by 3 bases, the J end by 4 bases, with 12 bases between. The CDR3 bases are TGTGCCAGCAGTTATTCCGGGACACGCTATGGCTACACCTTC. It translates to CASSYSGTRYGYTF.

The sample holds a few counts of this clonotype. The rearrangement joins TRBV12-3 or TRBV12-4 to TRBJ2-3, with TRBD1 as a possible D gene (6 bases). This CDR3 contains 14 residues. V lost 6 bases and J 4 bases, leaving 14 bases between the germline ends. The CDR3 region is CASSFGQPPDTQYF. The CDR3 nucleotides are TGTGCCAGCAGCTTCGGACAGCCGCCAGATACGCAGTATTTT.

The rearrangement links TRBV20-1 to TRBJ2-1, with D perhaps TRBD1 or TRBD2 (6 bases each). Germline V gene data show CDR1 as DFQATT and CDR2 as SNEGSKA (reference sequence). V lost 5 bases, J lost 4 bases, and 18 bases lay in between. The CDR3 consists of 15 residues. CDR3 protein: CSAHERRGSYNEQFF. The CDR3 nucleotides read TGCAGTGCTCATGAGCGGAGGGGGTCGTACAATGAGCAGTTCTTC.

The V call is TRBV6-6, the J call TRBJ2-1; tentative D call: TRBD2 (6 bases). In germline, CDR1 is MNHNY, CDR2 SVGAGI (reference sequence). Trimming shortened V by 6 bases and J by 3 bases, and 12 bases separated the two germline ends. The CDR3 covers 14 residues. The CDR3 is CASSPGVIYNEQFF. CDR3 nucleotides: TGTGCCAGCAGCCCGGGGGTCATCTACAATGAGCAGTTCTTC.

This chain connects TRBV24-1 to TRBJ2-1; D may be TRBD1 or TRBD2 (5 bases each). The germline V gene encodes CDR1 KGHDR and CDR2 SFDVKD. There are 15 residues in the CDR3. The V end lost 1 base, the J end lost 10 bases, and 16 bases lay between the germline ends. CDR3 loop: CATSDLSGPLEEQFF. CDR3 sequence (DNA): TGTGCCACCAGTGATTTATCGGGACCACTCGAGGAGCAGTTCTTC.

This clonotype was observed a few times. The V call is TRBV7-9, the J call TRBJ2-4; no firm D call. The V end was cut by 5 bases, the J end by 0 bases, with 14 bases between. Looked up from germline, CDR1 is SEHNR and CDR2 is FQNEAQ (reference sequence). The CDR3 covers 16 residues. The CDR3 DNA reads TGTGCCAGCAGCCACGGTGGACCTCTAGCCAAAAACATTCAGTACTTC. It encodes CASSHGGPLAKNIQYF.

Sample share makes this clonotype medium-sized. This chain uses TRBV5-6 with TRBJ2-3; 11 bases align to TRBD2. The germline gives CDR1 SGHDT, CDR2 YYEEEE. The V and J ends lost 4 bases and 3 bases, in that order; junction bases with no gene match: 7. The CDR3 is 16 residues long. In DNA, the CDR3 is TGTGCCAGCAGCCCGCGACTAGCGGGAAGAACAGATACGCAGTATTTT. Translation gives CASSPRLAGRTDTQYF. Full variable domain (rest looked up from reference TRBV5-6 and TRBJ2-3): DAGVTQSPTHLIKTRGQQVTLRCSPKSGHDTVSWYQQALGQGPQFIFQYYEEEERQRGNFPDRFSGHQFPNYSSELNVNALLLGDSALYLCASSPRLAGRTDTQYFGPGTRLTVL.

Written as DNA, the CDR3 is TGCAGTGCTAGAGATCCCAAGGCGGGCTACAATGAGCAGTTCTTC. As protein: CSARDPKAGYNEQFF. This chain uses TRBV20-1 with TRBJ2-1, with TRBD2 as a possible D gene (5 bases). Trimming removed 0 bases at V and 3 bases at J, with 12 bases between. The length of the CDR3 is 15 residues. Per germline, CDR1 DFQATT and CDR2 SNEGSKA (reference sequence).

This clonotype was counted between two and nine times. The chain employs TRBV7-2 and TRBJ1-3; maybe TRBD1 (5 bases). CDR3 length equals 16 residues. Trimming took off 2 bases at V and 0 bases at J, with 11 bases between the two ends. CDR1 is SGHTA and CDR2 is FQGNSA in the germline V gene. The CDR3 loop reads CASSLRDHFSGNTIYF. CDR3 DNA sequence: TGTGCCAGCAGCTTACGGGACCATTTCTCTGGAAACACCATATATTTT.

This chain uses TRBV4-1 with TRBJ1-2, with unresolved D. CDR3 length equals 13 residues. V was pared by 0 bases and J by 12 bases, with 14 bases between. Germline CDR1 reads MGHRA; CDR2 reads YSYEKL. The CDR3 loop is CASSQEGKIRNTF. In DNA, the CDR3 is TGCGCCAGCAGCCAAGAAGGAAAGATCAGGAACACCTTC.

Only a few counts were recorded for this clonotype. The CDR3 sequence: CASSSKGGRRTEAFF. For the CDR3, the DNA is TGTGCCAGCAGTTCTAAGGGAGGGCGACGCACTGAAGCTTTCTTT. The rearrangement links TRBV5-6 to TRBJ1-1; D is unclear. CDR1 and CDR2 (germline): SGHDT, YYEEEE. The CDR3 totals 15 residues. V was cut by 5 bases and J by 4 bases, with 18 bases left in between.

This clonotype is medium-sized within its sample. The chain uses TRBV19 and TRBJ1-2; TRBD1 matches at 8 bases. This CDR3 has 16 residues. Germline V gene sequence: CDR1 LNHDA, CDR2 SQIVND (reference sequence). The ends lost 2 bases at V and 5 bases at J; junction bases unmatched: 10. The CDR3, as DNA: TGTGCCAGTAGTATACCATCGACCGGGACAGGATATGGCTACACCTTC. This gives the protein CASSIPSTGTGYGYTF. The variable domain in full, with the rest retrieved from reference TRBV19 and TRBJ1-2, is DGGITQSPKYLFRKEGQNVTLSCEQNLNHDAMYWYRQDPGQGLRLIYYSQIVNDFQKGDIAEGYSVSREKKESFPLTVTSAQKNPTAFYLCASSIPSTGTGYGYTFGSGTRLTVV.

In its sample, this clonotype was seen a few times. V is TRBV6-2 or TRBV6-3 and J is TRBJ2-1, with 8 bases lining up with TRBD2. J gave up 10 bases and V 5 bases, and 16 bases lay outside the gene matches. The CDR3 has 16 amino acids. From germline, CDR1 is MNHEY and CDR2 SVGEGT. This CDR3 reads CASSPPPGTRMGEQFF. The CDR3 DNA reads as TGTGCCAGCAGTCCTCCTCCCGGGACTAGGATGGGGGAGCAGTTCTTC.

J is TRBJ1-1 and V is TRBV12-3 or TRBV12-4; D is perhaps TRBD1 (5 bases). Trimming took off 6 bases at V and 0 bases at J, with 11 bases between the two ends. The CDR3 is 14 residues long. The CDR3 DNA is TGTGCCAGCAGAAACGGGGCAATGAACACTGAAGCTTTCTTT. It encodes CASRNGAMNTEAFF.